The 22 T cell receptor beta chains presented below share a single source sample, sequenced in a study of early T cells in non-severe SARS-CoV-2 infection. TCRdb reprocessed the 5' RACE reads via MiXCR and lists one record per CDR3 protein. This sample has roughly 61,000 distinct CDR3 sequences; roughly a tenth occur once, and the top ten carry around 8.3%. The sequencing sample was made of whole blood. The receptor source for this set is an adult who was a healthcare worker with PCR-confirmed SARS-CoV-2 infection or an uninfected control (not recorded which).

Ten or more counts support this clonotype. The rearrangement links TRBV6-2 or TRBV6-3 to TRBJ2-7, with 15 bases lining up with TRBD2. Germline CDR1 reads MNHEY; CDR2 reads SVGEGT. The V segment lost 5 bases and the J segment 4 bases; nucleotides outside the gene matches: 15. The CDR3 runs 19 residues. The CDR3 coding sequence is TGTGCCAGCAGTCTAAACACGGGACTAGCGGGGGGCCGCCGATACGAGCAGTACTTC. Its protein is CASSLNTGLAGGRRYEQYF.

This clonotype came up a few times. This sequence joins TRBV20-1 and TRBJ1-1; D gene unclear. V lost 2 bases and J 4 bases, leaving 23 bases between the germline ends. This CDR3 spans 17 amino acids. Germline V CDR1 and CDR2: DFQATT, SNEGSKA (reference sequence). CDR3 nucleotide sequence: TGCAGTGCTAGATCTTCGCCGGGAGGGAGAGTAAGCACTGAAGCTTTCTTT. This codes for CSARSSPGGRVSTEAFF.

This clonotype was seen repeatedly, ten times or more. This chain uses TRBV20-1 with TRBJ1-1; no reliable D call. In germline, CDR1 is DFQATT, CDR2 SNEGSKA (reference sequence). CDR3 length equals 13 residues. V lost 0 bases to trimming and J lost 2 bases, with 7 bases between them. CDR3 nucleotide sequence: TGCAGTGCTAGAGACGGGGTTAACACTGAAGCTTTCTTT. Protein: CSARDGVNTEAFF.

This CDR3 is CASSPPGATNEKLFF. The CDR3 nucleotides read TGTGCCAGCAGTCCGCCAGGTGCAACTAATGAAAAACTGTTTTTT. This chain links TRBV6-5 with TRBJ1-4; D is ambiguous. V lost 5 bases, J lost 0 bases, and 10 bases lay in between. The V gene's germline CDR1 is MNHEY and CDR2 SVGAGI. This CDR3 has 15 amino acids.

This rearrangement joins TRBV7-9 to TRBJ2-2; 9 bases match TRBD1. This CDR3 region has 15 residues. Germline-derived CDR1 and CDR2 are SEHNR and FQNEAQ (reference sequence). V gave up 3 bases and J gave up 5 bases; unmatched junction bases: 4. The CDR3 DNA follows: TGTGCCAGCAGCTTGGGACAGGGCTGGACCGGGGAGCTGTTTTTT. This gives the protein CASSLGQGWTGELFF.

This clonotype came up once. The J gene is TRBJ1-5, the V gene TRBV20-1; maybe TRBD1 (6 bases). The CDR3 length is 18 residues. Trimming left V 1 base short and J 3 bases short, with 22 bases between. Germline V gives CDR1 DFQATT, CDR2 SNEGSKA (reference sequence). The CDR3 nucleotides read TGCAGTGCTAGAGTAGAAGGCCAGGGGAGGCGGGCCAATCAGCCCCAGCATTTT. Translated: CSARVEGQGRRANQPQHF.

This clonotype was detected many times. The J gene is TRBJ1-6, the V gene TRBV5-1; TRBD1 agrees at 8 bases. The CDR3 totals 15 residues. With V trimmed by 4 bases and J by 7 bases, 7 bases remained unmatched. Germline CDR1 reads SGHRS; CDR2 reads YFSETQ. The CDR3: CASSIGQGANSPLHF. CDR3 coding DNA: TGCGCCAGCAGCATCGGACAGGGTGCGAATTCACCCCTCCACTTT.

This clonotype was detected many times. The rearrangement uses TRBV11-3 and TRBJ2-2; weak D call: TRBD1 (6 bases). V dropped 5 bases and J dropped 0 bases, with 13 bases sitting between them. This CDR3 spans 16 amino acids. CDR1 is SGHNT, CDR2 YENEEA, per germline. The chain's CDR3 is CASSPGQNANTGELFF. The CDR3 DNA sequence: TGTGCCAGCAGCCCGGGACAAAACGCGAACACCGGGGAGCTGTTTTTT.

This clonotype occurred many times. The chain has TRBV7-9 and TRBJ1-1; 7 nucleotides agree with TRBD1. The ends lost 3 bases at V and 11 bases at J; junction bases unmatched: 3. Per the germline V gene, CDR1 is SEHNR and CDR2 is FQNEAQ (reference sequence). This CDR3 is built from 11 residues. CDR3: CASSFGTVAFF. The CDR3 region has the DNA TGTGCCAGCAGCTTCGGGACAGTTGCTTTCTTT.

The V gene is TRBV2, the J gene TRBJ2-3, with D uncertain. In germline, CDR1 is SNHLY, CDR2 FYNNEI. The CDR3 spans 14 residues. V lost 0 bases to trimming and J lost 4 bases, with 8 bases between them. Written as DNA, the CDR3 is TGTGCCAGCAGTGAAGCGCTAGGCCCAGATACGCAGTATTTT. Translation gives CASSEALGPDTQYF.

The table lists this clonotype with many counts. The chain combines TRBV5-6 with TRBJ2-7, with TRBD1 identical over 7 bases. The CDR3 is made up of 15 amino acids. The J segment lost 5 bases and the V segment lost 1 base, leaving 9 bases of the junction unmatched. Germline V gene sequence: CDR1 SGHDT, CDR2 YYEEEE. CDR3: CASSLSGTARDEQYF. The CDR3 DNA reads TGTGCCAGCAGCTTGTCAGGGACAGCTAGAGACGAGCAGTACTTC.

At least ten counts were recorded for this clonotype. CDR3 amino acids: CASSLGGWNEKLFF. CDR3 nucleotide sequence: TGTGCCAGCAGCTTGGGGGGCTGGAATGAAAAACTGTTTTTT. The chain joins TRBV5-5 to TRBJ1-4, with a tentative D call TRBD1 (5 bases). Germline V lookup: CDR1 SGHKS, CDR2 YYEKEE (reference sequence). There are 14 residues in the CDR3. Trimming took off 0 bases at V and 5 bases at J, with 8 bases between the two ends. Using reference TRBV5-5 and TRBJ1-4 for the parts outside the CDR3, the full variable domain is DAGVTQSPTHLIKTRGQQVTLRCSPISGHKSVSWYQQVLGQGPQFIFQYYEKEERGRGNFPDRFSARQFPNYSSELNVNALLLGDSALYLCASSLGGWNEKLFFGSGTQLSVL.

The V call is TRBV12-5, the J call TRBJ2-3; 14 bases fit TRBD2. This CDR3 comprises 19 residues. Germline loops: CDR1 LGHNT, CDR2 FRNRAP. V lost 1 base, J lost 3 bases, and 9 bases stayed unmatched. The CDR3 nucleotides read TGTGCTAGTGGTTTGGGTCCGGGACTAGCGGGAGAAAAGACAGATACGCAGTATTTT. This gives the protein CASGLGPGLAGEKTDTQYF.

This clonotype was counted ten times or more. This chain joins TRBV7-9 and TRBJ1-1; D is ambiguous. The CDR3 totals 14 residues. Germline lookup yields CDR1 SEHNR and CDR2 FQNEAQ (reference sequence). V lost 8 bases and J lost 1, with 14 bases in between. CDR3 sequence: CASERLGANTEAFF. CDR3 nucleotide sequence: TGTGCCAGCGAAAGGTTAGGCGCGAACACTGAAGCTTTCTTT.

This clonotype was recorded many times. This chain connects TRBV10-3 to TRBJ2-7; 9 nucleotides agree with TRBD1. The CDR3 runs 14 residues. J was trimmed by 1 base and V by 6 bases; bases with no gene match: 4. Germline V CDR1 and CDR2: ENHRY, SYGVKD. CDR3 DNA: TGTGCCATCAGGGGACAGGGATCGTCCTACGAGCAGTACTTC. Protein product: CAIRGQGSSYEQYF.

The chain carries TRBV20-1 and TRBJ2-5; a possible D gene is TRBD1 (6 bases). There are 15 residues in the CDR3. The V end was cut by 1 base, the J end by 5 bases, with 17 bases between. The germline V gene encodes CDR1 DFQATT and CDR2 SNEGSKA (reference sequence). CDR3: CSARGQDGDLETQYF. The CDR3 bases are TGCAGTGCTAGAGGACAGGACGGCGATTTGGAGACCCAGTACTTC.

The sample holds a few counts of this clonotype. The chain recombines TRBV6-4 with TRBJ2-2, with no clear D. Trimming removed 3 bases at V and 1 base at J, with 6 bases between. This CDR3 is built from 14 residues. The germline CDR1 and CDR2 sequences are MRHNA and SNTAGT. CDR3 sequence (DNA): TGTGCCAGCAGTGATGTGGGGAACACCGGGGAGCTGTTTTTT. Residues: CASSDVGNTGELFF.

The chain carries TRBV18 and TRBJ2-2; D is unresolved. Germline CDR1 is KGHSH and CDR2 is LQKENI. V was trimmed by 1 base and J by 6 bases, leaving 9 bases between them. CDR3 length: 14 amino acids. The CDR3 is CASSPRTKAGELFF. The CDR3 coding sequence is TGTGCCAGCTCACCACGGACCAAAGCCGGGGAGCTGTTTTTT.

This clonotype has a count of ten or more. V is TRBV7-2 and J is TRBJ1-6; D is uncertain. Germline V gives CDR1 SGHTA, CDR2 FQGNSA. This CDR3 spans 14 amino acids. Trimming took 1 base from V and 6 from J, leaving 7 bases between them. CDR3 DNA sequence: TGTGCCAGCAGCTTAGGTCTCGGTAATTCACCCCTCCACTTT. This codes for CASSLGLGNSPLHF.

This clonotype was seen a handful of times. J is TRBJ2-1 and V is TRBV12-3 or TRBV12-4; D is unresolved. Trimming left V 5 bases short and J 5 bases short, with 16 bases between. The CDR3 is made up of 15 amino acids. The CDR3: CASSLRLLVNNEQFF. The CDR3 DNA is TGTGCCAGCAGTCTACGACTCCTGGTCAACAATGAGCAGTTCTTC.

This clonotype was detected many times. J is TRBJ2-5 and V is TRBV20-1; 7 bases line up with TRBD1. The length of the CDR3 is 14 residues. Germline loops: CDR1 DFQATT, CDR2 SNEGSKA (reference sequence). The V segment lost 6 bases and the J segment 0 bases; nucleotides outside the gene matches: 7. CDR3 protein: CSAENRGHQETQYF. As DNA, the CDR3 is TGCAGTGCGGAGAACAGGGGCCACCAAGAGACCCAGTACTTC.

The chain employs TRBV12-3 or TRBV12-4 and TRBJ1-1; D possibly corresponds to TRBD1 (5 bases). There are 14 residues in the CDR3. The V end was cut by 3 bases, the J end by 4 bases, with 12 bases between. The CDR3, as DNA: TGTGCCAGCAGTTTGGGGCCCGCTAGCACTGAAGCTTTCTTT. Its translation is CASSLGPASTEAFF.